This is a list of T cell receptor beta chains from one sample in a study of CD8+ T cells in alopecia areata. Libraries were prepared by immunoSEQ multiplex PCR; TCRdb keeps only in-frame clonotypes and omits some of them. This table holds a few hundred thousand clones, 50% to 70% found once. Specimen: CD4+ T cells sorted from blood, collected at week 4, from a patient treated with tofacitinib. Receptors originate from a human donor with alopecia areata. Both conserved end residues are part of each CDR3. Each record gives: J gene, clone size, D gene, V gene, CDR3 DNA, CDR3 protein. A D gene is named only where the DNA matches it firmly. Expanded clones get a size class; other rows say once, few or many, or leave the size out.

TRBJ2-3,NA,NA,TRBV29-1,TGCAGCGTTCGACAGTTGGCGGGAGATACGCAGTATTTT,CSVRQLAGDTQYF
TRBJ2-7,once,TRBD1,TRBV30,TGTGCCGGGGGTTCAGGGGGCACGTCCTACGAGCAGTACTTC,CAGGSGGTSYEQYF
TRBJ2-7,once,TRBD1,TRBV27,TGTGCCAGCGGCCGGGACAGGGGCCGGGAGCAGTACTTC,CASGRDRGREQYF
TRBJ2-3,few,NA,TRBV30,TGTGCCTGGAGTGTTAATGGAGATACGCAGTATTTT,CAWSVNGDTQYF
TRBJ1-2,NA,TRBD1,TRBV9,TGTGCCGGCAGCCCGAGGGGGCTGGGTGGCTACACCTTC,CAGSPRGLGGYTF
TRBJ1-2,NA,TRBD1,TRBV27,TGTGCCAGCAGGACAGGGTCGTATGGCTACACCTTC,CASRTGSYGYTF
TRBJ2-5,few,TRBD1,TRBV18,TGTGCCAGCTCAACAGGGGCGACCCAAGAGACCCAGTACTTC,CASSTGATQETQYF
TRBJ2-4,NA,NA,TRBV29-1,TGCAGCGTTGAGGACAAAAACATTCAGTACTTC,CSVEDKNIQYF
TRBJ1-5,NA,NA,TRBV30,TGTGCCTGGAGTGTACTTAGCAATCAGCCCCAGCATTTT,CAWSVLSNQPQHF
TRBJ2-1,few,NA,TRBV4-3,TGCGCCAGCAGCCAAGATACCGGACACAATGAGCAGTTCTTC,CASSQDTGHNEQFF
TRBJ2-5,few,TRBD2,TRBV29-1,TGCAGCGGACTAGCGTATGAAGAGACCCAGTACTTC,CSGLAYEETQYF
TRBJ2-7,NA,NA,TRBV6-6,TGTGCCAGCAGGATACACTACGAGCAGTACTTC,CASRIHYEQYF
TRBJ1-1,once,TRBD1,TRBV7-8,TGTGCCAGCAGCTCCGGGACAGCTAAAATGAACACTGAAGCTTTCTTT,CASSSGTAKMNTEAFF
TRBJ2-3,NA,NA,TRBV18,TGTGCCAGCTCACCCAACAGCGTTGGGGGCACAGATACGCAGTATTTT,CASSPNSVGGTDTQYF